This passage covers 11 T cell receptor beta chains from one sample sequenced in a study of T cells in Graves' hyperthyroidism and ophthalmopathy. RNA transcripts gave rise to amplified TCR beta CDR3 regions. With the HTBI primer set, the TCR CDR3 went through a first round of RT-PCR. TCRdb fed the multiplex PCR reads into MiXCR, producing one record per CDR3 protein. The sample has hundreds of thousands of distinct CDR3 sequences, about 20% seen once; the top ten hold about 60%. The sequenced sample consisted of blood. The receptors stem from a young man with Graves' ophthalmopathy.

The table lists this clonotype with a few counts. A read error may produce the germline difference seen at one junction end. The V and J genes are TRBV11-3 and TRBJ2-7; D ambiguous. The CDR3 has 12 amino acids. Germline V gene lookup returns CDR1 SGHNT and CDR2 YENEEA. The CDR3 spells CAGSRLNYEQYF. The CDR3 DNA sequence: TGTGCCGGCAGCCGCTTGAACTACGAGCAGTACTTC.

The chain uses TRBV5-1 and TRBJ2-5; a possible D gene is TRBD2 (6 bases). Trimming removed 0 bases from V and 5 bases from J, with 8 bases in between. Germline CDR1 SGHRS, CDR2 YFSETQ. CDR3 length equals 13 residues. This CDR3 is CASSLEEGETQYF. In DNA, the CDR3 is TGCGCCAGCAGCTTGGAGGAGGGGGAGACCCAGTACTTC.

The rearrangement joins TRBV12-3 or TRBV12-4 to TRBJ2-3; D is undetermined. This CDR3 contains 16 residues. Trimming took off 1 base at V and 0 bases at J, with 11 bases between the two ends. This CDR3 reads CASSLVGFTSTDTQYF. In DNA form, the CDR3 reads TGTGCCAGCAGTTTAGTCGGATTTACTAGCACAGATACGCAGTATTTT.

The chain carries TRBV6-1 and TRBJ2-2, with D unresolved. This CDR3 has 14 residues. CDR1 is MNHNS and CDR2 is SASEGT in the germline V gene. The germline V and J ends were trimmed by 7 bases and 7 bases, with 16 bases remaining between them. The CDR3 coding sequence is TGTGCCAGCACCCCTGCTAGGGCCCTCGGGGAGCTGTTTTTT. The encoded protein is CASTPARALGELFF.

This clonotype showed up just a few times. The CDR3, as DNA: TGTGCCAGCAGCTTAACACGATACGAGCAGTACTTC. This translates into CASSLTRYEQYF. V usage is TRBV7-2 and J usage is TRBJ2-7; D is unresolved. This CDR3 comprises 12 residues. V dropped 2 bases and J dropped 4 bases, with 6 bases sitting between them. CDR1 SGHTA and CDR2 FQGNSA come from the germline V gene. Variable domain in full (rest from reference TRBV7-2 and TRBJ2-7): GAGVSQSPSNKVTEKGKDVELRCDPISGHTALYWYRQSLGQGLEFLIYFQGNSAPDKSGLPSDRFSAERTGGSVSTLTIQRTQQEDSAVYLCASSLTRYEQYFGPGTRLTVT.

In its sample, this clonotype was seen a few times. The chain has TRBV5-1 and TRBJ2-3, with 8 bases matching TRBD2. V lost 7 bases to trimming and J lost 3 bases; unmatched junction nucleotides: 7. Germline V lookup: CDR1 SGHRS, CDR2 YFSETQ. This CDR3 is 14 amino acids long. The chain's CDR3 is CASGTERGTDTQYF. The CDR3 DNA reads TGCGCCAGCGGAACCGAGCGGGGGACAGATACGCAGTATTTT.

The V call is TRBV5-1, the J call TRBJ2-7; TRBD2 agrees at 11 bases. Germline CDR1 reads SGHRS; CDR2 reads YFSETQ. The CDR3 is 18 residues long. V gave up 3 bases and J gave up 6 bases; unmatched junction bases: 17. Here the CDR3 reads CASSSGLAGGIAGGEQYF. As DNA, the CDR3 is TGCGCCAGCAGCTCTGGCCTAGCGGGAGGAATCGCCGGGGGCGAGCAGTACTTC.

This clonotype was picked up many times. The V call is TRBV3-1, the J call TRBJ1-2; D not certain. The germline V and J ends were trimmed by 5 bases and 5 bases, with 18 bases remaining between them. This CDR3 is 15 amino acids long. Germline lookup yields CDR1 LGHDT and CDR2 YNNKEL (reference sequence). CDR3 nucleotide sequence: TGTGCCAGCAGCTACGAACGCGGCTCGGGATATGGCTACACCTTC. Translated: CASSYERGSGYGYTF.

The chain joins TRBV11-2 to TRBJ1-2, with D hard to call. V dropped 5 bases and J dropped 2 bases, with 15 bases sitting between them. Germline loops: CDR1 SGHAT, CDR2 FQNNGV. The CDR3 has 15 amino acids. CDR3 protein: CASSPLVKGNYGYTF. CDR3 nucleotide sequence: TGTGCCAGCAGCCCCCTAGTGAAAGGGAACTATGGCTACACCTTC.

This clonotype occurred many times. The rearrangement links TRBV13 to TRBJ2-3; 9 nucleotides line up with TRBD1. Germline loops: CDR1 PRHDT, CDR2 FYEKMQ (reference sequence). V trimming: 5 bases; J trimming: 4 bases; junction bases outside the gene matches: 7. The CDR3 has 15 amino acids. DNA for the CDR3: TGTGCCAGCAGCAGCCGGGACAGGGTAGCAGATACGCAGTATTTT. This translates into CASSSRDRVADTQYF.

This clonotype was detected many times. The V and J genes are TRBV5-1 and TRBJ2-3; 9 positions match TRBD2. V lost 2 bases, J lost 3 bases, and 10 bases stayed unmatched. CDR3 length: 17 residues. Per the germline V gene, CDR1 is SGHRS and CDR2 is YFSETQ. DNA for the CDR3: TGCGCCAGCAGCTTATCTGTTGGGCTAGCGGGGACAGATACGCAGTATTTT. Its translation: CASSLSVGLAGTDTQYF. Using reference TRBV5-1 and TRBJ2-3 for the parts outside the CDR3, the full variable domain is KAGVTQTPRYLIKTRGQQVTLSCSPISGHRSVSWYQQTPGQGLQFLFEYFSETQRNKGNFPGRFSGRQFSNSRSEMNVSTLELGDSALYLCASSLSVGLAGTDTQYFGPGTRLTVL.